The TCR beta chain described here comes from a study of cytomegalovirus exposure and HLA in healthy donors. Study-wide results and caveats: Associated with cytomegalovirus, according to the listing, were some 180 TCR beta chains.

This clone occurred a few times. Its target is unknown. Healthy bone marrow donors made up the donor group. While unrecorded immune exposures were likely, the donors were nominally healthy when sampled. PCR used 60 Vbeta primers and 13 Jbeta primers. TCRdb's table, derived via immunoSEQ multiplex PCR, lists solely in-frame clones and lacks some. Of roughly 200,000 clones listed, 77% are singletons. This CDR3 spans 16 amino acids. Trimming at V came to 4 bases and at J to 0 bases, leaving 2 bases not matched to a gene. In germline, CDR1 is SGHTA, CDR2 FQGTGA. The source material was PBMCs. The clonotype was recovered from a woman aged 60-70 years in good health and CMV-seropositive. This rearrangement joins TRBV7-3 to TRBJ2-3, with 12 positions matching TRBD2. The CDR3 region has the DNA TGTGCCAGCAGCTCACTAGCGGGGGGCAGCACAGATACGCAGTATTTT. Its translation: CASSSLAGGSTDTQYF.